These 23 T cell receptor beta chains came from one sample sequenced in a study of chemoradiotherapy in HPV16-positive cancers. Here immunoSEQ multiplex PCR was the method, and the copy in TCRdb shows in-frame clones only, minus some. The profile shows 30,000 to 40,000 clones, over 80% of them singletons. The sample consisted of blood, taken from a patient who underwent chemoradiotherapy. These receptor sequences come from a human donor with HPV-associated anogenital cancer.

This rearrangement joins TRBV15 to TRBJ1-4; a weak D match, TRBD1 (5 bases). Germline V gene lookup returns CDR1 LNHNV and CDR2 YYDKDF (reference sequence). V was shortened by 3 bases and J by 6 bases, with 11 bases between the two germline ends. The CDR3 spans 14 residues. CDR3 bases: TGTGCCACCAGCAGGGGAAGCAGGGATGAAAAACTGTTTTTT. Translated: CATSRGSRDEKLFF.

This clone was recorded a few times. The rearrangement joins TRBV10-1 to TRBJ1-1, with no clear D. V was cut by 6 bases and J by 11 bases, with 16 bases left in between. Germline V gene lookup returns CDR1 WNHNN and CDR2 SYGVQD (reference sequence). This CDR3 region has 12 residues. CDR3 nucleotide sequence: TGCGCCAGCAGCCCGGACGGACTGAGGGCTTTCTTT. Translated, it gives CASSPDGLRAFF.

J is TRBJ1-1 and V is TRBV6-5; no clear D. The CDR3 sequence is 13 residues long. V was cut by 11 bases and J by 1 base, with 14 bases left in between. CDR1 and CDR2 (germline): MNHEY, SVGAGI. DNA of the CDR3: TGTGCCGTACTAAGCGGGCAGAACACTGAAGCTTTCTTT. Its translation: CAVLSGQNTEAFF.

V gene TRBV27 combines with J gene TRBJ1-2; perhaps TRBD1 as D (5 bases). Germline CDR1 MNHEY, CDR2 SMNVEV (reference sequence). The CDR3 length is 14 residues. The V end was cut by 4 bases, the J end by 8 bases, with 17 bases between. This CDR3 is CASSSQGPSWGYTF. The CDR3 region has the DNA TGTGCCAGCAGTTCTCAGGGACCGTCCTGGGGCTACACCTTC.

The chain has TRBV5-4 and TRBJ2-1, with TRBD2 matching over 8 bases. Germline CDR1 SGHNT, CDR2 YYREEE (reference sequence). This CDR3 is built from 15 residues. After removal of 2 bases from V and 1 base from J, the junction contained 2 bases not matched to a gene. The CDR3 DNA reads TGTGCCAGCAGCTTTGGCGGGGGGTCCTACAATGAGCAGTTCTTC. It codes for CASSFGGGSYNEQFF.

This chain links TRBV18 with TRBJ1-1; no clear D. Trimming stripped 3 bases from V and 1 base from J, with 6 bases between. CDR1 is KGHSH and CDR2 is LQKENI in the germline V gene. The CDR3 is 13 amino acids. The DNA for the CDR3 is TGTGCCAGCTCACCCTCCTGGAACACTGAAGCTTTCTTT. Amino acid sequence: CASSPSWNTEAFF.

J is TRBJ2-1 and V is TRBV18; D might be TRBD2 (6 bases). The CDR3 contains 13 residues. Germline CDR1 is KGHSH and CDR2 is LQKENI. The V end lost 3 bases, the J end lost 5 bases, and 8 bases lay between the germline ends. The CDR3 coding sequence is TGTGCCAGCTCACCGACTAGAAACAATGAGCAGTTCTTC. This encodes CASSPTRNNEQFF.

CDR3 loop: CASNRNGNQPQHF. CDR3 coding DNA: TGTGCCAGCAATAGGAACGGCAATCAGCCCCAGCATTTT. This chain connects TRBV15 to TRBJ1-5, with D unclear. Trimming left V 10 bases short and J 2 bases short, with 12 bases between. The CDR3 runs 13 residues. The germline CDR1 and CDR2 sequences are LNHNV and YYDKDF (reference sequence).

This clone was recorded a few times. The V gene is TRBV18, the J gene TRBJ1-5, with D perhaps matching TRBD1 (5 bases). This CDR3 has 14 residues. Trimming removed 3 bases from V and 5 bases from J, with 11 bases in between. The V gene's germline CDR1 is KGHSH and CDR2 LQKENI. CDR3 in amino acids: CASSPWGVDQPQHF. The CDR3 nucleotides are TGTGCCAGCTCACCGTGGGGGGTGGATCAGCCCCAGCATTTT. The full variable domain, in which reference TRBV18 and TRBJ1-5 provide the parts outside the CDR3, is NAGVMQNPRHLVRRRGQEARLRCSPMKGHSHVYWYRQLPEEGLKFMVYLQKENIIDESGMPKERFSAEFPKEGPSILRIQQVVRGDSAAYFCASSPWGVDQPQHFGDGTRLSIL.

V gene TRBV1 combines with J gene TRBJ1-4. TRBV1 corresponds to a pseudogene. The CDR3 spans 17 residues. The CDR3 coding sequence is TGCACCAGCAGCCAAGATCGTCTAGGCCAGTTGGATGAAAAACTGTTTTTT. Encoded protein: CTSSQDRLGQLDEKLFF.

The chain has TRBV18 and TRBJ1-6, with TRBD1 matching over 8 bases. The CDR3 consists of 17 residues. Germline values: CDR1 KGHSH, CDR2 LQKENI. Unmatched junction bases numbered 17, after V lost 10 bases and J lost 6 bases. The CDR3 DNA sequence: TGTGCCACCCGACAGGGGACGGGCGGGAGCCCTAATTCACCCCTCCACTTT. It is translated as CATRQGTGGSPNSPLHF.

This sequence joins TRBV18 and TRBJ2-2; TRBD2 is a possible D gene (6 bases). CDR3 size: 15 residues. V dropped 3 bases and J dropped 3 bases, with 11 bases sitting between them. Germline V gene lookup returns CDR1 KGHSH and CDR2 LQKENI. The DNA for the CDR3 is TGTGCCAGCTCACCGCGAGGGGAGGACACCGGGGAGCTGTTTTTT. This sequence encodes CASSPRGEDTGELFF.

The CDR3 nucleotides read TGTGCCAGTAGTATTGGGACTTACAATTATGGCTACACCTTC. Its protein product is CASSIGTYNYGYTF. V is TRBV19 and J is TRBJ1-2; D might be TRBD1 (5 bases). V lost 3 bases and J 5 bases, leaving 13 bases between the germline ends. Germline CDR1 LNHDA, CDR2 SQIVND (reference sequence). CDR3 length: 14 residues.

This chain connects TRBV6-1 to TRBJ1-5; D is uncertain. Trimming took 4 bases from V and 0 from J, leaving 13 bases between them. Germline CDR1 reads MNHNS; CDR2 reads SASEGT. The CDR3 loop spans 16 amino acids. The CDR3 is CASSADGPYSNQPQHF. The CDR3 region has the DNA TGTGCCAGCAGTGCTGACGGACCTTATAGCAATCAGCCCCAGCATTTT.

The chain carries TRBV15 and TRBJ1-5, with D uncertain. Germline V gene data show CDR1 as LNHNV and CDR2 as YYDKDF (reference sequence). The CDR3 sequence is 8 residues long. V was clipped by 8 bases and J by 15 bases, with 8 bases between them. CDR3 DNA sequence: TGTGCCACCCGAATCGGGCATTTT. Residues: CATRIGHF.

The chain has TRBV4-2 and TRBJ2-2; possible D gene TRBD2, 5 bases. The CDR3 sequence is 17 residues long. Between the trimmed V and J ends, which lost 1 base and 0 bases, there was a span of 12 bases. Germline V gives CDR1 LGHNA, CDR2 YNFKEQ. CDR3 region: CASSQGTGLSNTGELFF. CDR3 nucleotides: TGTGCCAGCAGCCAAGGTACGGGGTTATCGAACACCGGGGAGCTGTTTTTT.

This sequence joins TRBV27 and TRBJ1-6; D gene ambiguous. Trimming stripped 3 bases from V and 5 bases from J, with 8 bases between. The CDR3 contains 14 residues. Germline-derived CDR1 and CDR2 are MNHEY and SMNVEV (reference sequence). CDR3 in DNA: TGTGCCAGCAGTTTTTACGGAAATAATTCACCCCTCCACTTT. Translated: CASSFYGNNSPLHF.

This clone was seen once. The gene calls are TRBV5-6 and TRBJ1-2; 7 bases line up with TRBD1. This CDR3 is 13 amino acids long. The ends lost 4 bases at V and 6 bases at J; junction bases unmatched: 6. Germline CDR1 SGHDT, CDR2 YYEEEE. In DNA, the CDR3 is TGTGCCAGCAGCCTACAGGGGCCAGATGGCTACACCTTC. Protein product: CASSLQGPDGYTF.

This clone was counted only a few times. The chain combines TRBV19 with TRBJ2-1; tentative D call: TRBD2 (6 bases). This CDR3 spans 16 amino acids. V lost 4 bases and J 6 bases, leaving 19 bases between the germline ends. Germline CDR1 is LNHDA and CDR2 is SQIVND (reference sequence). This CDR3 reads CASSRSPGSQPNEQFF. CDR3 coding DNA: TGTGCCAGTAGTAGGAGCCCCGGGAGCCAACCCAATGAGCAGTTCTTC.

The CDR3, as DNA: TGTGCCAGCAGCTTAGGGGACAGGGCCGGCTACACCTTC. Protein sequence: CASSLGDRAGYTF. The gene calls are TRBV13 and TRBJ1-2; 8 bases match TRBD1. The V segment lost 0 bases and the J segment 8 bases; nucleotides outside the gene matches: 2. Germline V gene lookup returns CDR1 PRHDT and CDR2 FYEKMQ (reference sequence). The CDR3 covers 13 residues.

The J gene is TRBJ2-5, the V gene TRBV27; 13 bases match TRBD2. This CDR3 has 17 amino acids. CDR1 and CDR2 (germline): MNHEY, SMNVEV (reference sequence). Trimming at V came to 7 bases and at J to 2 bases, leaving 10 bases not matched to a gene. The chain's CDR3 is CASTHLTSGGVQETQYF. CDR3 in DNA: TGTGCCAGCACCCACCTTACTAGCGGGGGGGTACAAGAGACCCAGTACTTC.

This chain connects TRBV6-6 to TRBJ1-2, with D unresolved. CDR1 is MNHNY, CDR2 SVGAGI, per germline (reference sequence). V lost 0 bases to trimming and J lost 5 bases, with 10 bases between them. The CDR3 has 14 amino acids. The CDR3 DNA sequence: TGTGCCAGCAGTTACTCCGGCGGGGAGTATGGCTACACCTTC. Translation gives CASSYSGGEYGYTF.

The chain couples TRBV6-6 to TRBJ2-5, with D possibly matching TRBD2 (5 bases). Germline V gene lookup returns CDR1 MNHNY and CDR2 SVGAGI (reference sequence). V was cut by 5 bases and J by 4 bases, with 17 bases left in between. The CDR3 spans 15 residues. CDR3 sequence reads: CASSNRLTGGETQYF. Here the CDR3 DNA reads TGTGCCAGCAGTAACAGACTAACTGGTGGAGAGACCCAGTACTTC.